This TCR beta chain was documented in a study of blood T cell repertoires in COVID-19. Symptom resolution, clearance, or two negative PCRs marked the recovered donors of Cohort 3. V lost 1 base and J lost 7; bases outside the gene matches: 8. Germline CDR1 and CDR2: SGHRS and YFSETQ. The CDR3 loop spans 15 amino acids. Sequencing was performed with immunoSEQ multiplex PCR; in TCRdb, only in-frame clones are kept and a portion is missing. The table shows 200,000 to 250,000 clones, with 70% to 85% occurring only once. This sequence originates from a woman in her sixties or seventies who had recovered from COVID-19. The J gene is TRBJ2-1, the V gene TRBV5-1, with 7 bases identical to TRBD1. Material for sequencing was PBMCs or T cells enriched from blood (not recorded which). CDR3 amino acids: CASSLTGVNGNEQFF. The DNA of the CDR3 is TGCGCCAGCAGCTTGACAGGGGTGAATGGAAATGAGCAGTTCTTC.